This T cell receptor beta chain is drawn from a study of identical twins. Whole-study findings and limits: Zero-insertion results could be subject to partial confounding by invariant MAIT and iNKT cells. In cord blood, abundant beta clonotypes had fewer insertions; memory showed no trend. Out-of-frame alpha sequences common to twins exhibited a surplus of low generation probability.

Germline assignment: CDR1 SGDLS and CDR2 YYNGEE. CDR3 length equals 16 residues. Between the trimmed V and J ends, which lost 0 bases and 11 bases, there was a span of 23 bases. TCRdb re-analysed the 5' RACE reads in MiXCR, keeping a single row per CDR3 protein. This table holds about 1.7 million distinct CDR3 sequences, under 35% found once. A remark on this clonotype: Antigen: not known.

The chain combines TRBV9 with TRBJ2-5; D is possibly TRBD2 (6 bases). Sequences were obtained from cord blood. The origin of this receptor is a newborn girl in good health. The CDR3 nucleotides are TGTGCCAGCAGCGTAGCTACAAGGGACTTGTTCAATGAGCAGTACTTC. Translating gives CASSVATRDLFNEQYF. The full variable domain, its missing parts supplied by reference TRBV9 and TRBJ2-5, is DSGVTQTPKHLITATGQRVTLRCSPRSGDLSVYWYQQSLDQGLQFLIQYYNGEERAKGNILERFSAQQFPDLHSELNLSSLELGDSALYFCASSVATRDLFNEQYFGPGTRLLVL.